A single sample is the source of the 2 T cell receptor beta chains below, sequenced in a study of blood T cell repertoires in COVID-19. The repertoire was sequenced with immunoSEQ multiplex PCR; TCRdb's copy has only in-frame clones and lacks some. The sample includes 400,000 to 450,000 clones, approximately 91% of them seen just once. The sample was peripheral blood. These receptors were obtained from a woman in her thirties or forties with COVID-19, enrolled during active disease.

J is TRBJ2-2 and V is TRBV14, with 7 nucleotides matching TRBD2. J gave up 1 base and V 6 bases, and 8 bases lay outside the gene matches. The CDR3 is made up of 16 amino acids. Germline CDR1 SGHDN, CDR2 FVKESK. CDR3 in DNA: TGTGCCAGCAGTCTTAGCGGGCTACTGAACACCGGGGAGCTGTTTTTT. This sequence encodes CASSLSGLLNTGELFF.

V and J are TRBV5-1 and TRBJ1-6; the D is unclear. There are 17 residues in the CDR3. CDR1 is SGHRS and CDR2 is YFSETQ in the germline V gene. The ends were cut back, 3 bases at V and 0 bases at J, with 13 bases in the middle. This CDR3 is CASSSPPGSSYNSPLHF. CDR3 in DNA: TGCGCCAGCAGCTCCCCGCCGGGGAGCTCCTATAATTCACCCCTCCACTTT.